The subject of this entry is one T cell receptor (beta chain). The data belong to a study of blood T cell repertoires in COVID-19. V lost 4 bases, J lost 0 bases, and 13 bases lay in between. The CDR3 is made up of 16 amino acids. The germline V gene has CDR1 LNHDA and CDR2 SQIVND (reference sequence). Only in-frame clones appear in the TCRdb table, and some are missing; sequencing was by immunoSEQ multiplex PCR. Among a few hundred thousand clones listed, over 80% were seen once. The chain employs TRBV19 and TRBJ2-4; D may be TRBD2 (5 bases). The TCR sequence derives from a woman in her seventies with COVID-19, enrolled during active disease. The specimen was peripheral blood. DNA of the CDR3: TGTGCCAGTAGTACGGACTCCAATTTAGCCAAAAACATTCAGTACTTC. This sequence encodes CASSTDSNLAKNIQYF.